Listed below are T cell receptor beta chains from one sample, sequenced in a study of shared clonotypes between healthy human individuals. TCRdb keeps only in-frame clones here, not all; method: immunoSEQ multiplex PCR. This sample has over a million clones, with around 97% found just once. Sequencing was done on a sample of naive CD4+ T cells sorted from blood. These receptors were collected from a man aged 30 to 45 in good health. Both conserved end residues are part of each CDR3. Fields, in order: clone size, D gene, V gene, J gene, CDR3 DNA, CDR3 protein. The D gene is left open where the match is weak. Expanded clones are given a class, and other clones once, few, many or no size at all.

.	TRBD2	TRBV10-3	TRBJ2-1	TGTGCCATCAGTGAGGTAGGACTAGCGTACAATGAGCAGTTCTTC	CAISEVGLAYNEQFF
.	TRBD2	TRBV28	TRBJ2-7	TGTGCCAGCAGTTCGAGCGGGAAGTCCTACGAGCAGTACTTC	CASSSSGKSYEQYF
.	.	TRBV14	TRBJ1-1	TGTGCCAGCAGCCAAGCCCGGGGGTTTGTTGAAGCTTTCTTT	CASSQARGFVEAFF
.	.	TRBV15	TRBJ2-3	TGTGCCACCAGCAGAGATCCGATACCCACAGATACGCAGTATTTT	CATSRDPIPTDTQYF
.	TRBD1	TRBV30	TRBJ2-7	TGTGCCTGGAATAGGGGGCCCATCAGCTCCTACGAGCAGTACTTC	CAWNRGPISSYEQYF
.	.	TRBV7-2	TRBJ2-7	TGTGCCAGCAGCTCGCCCTGGTACGAGCAGTACTTC	CASSSPWYEQYF
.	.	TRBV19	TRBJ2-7	TGTGCCAGTAGTATCGGGGCTGGGGCAGGGTTCGTCGAGCAGTACTTC	CASSIGAGAGFVEQYF
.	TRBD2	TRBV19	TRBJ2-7	TGTGCCAGTAGCATCTCCCCTTTGAGGCTAGCGGCGGAGCAGTACTTC	CASSISPLRLAAEQYF
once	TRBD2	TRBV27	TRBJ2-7	TGTGCCAGCAGTTTATTCTCTAGCGGGAGGTACGAGCAGTACTTC	CASSLFSSGRYEQYF
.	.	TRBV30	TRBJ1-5	TGTGCCTGGAGTCCCAGGGGCAATCAGCCCCAGCATTTT	CAWSPRGNQPQHF
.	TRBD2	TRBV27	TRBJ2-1	TGTGCCAGCAGGTGGGGGCGGGAGGTCTCCTACAATGAGCAGTTCTTC	CASRWGREVSYNEQFF
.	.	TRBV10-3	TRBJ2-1	TGTGCCATAGTAATCCCCGAAGGCAATGAGCAGTTCTTC	CAIVIPEGNEQFF
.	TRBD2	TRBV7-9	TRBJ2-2	TGTGCCAGCAGCTTAGATCGGGAGGTGAACACCGGGGAGCTGTTTTTT	CASSLDREVNTGELFF
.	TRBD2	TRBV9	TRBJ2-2	TGTGCCAGCAGCCCGCTAGCGGGAGGGAACACCGGGGAGCTGTTTTTT	CASSPLAGGNTGELFF
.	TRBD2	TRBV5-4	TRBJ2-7	TGTGCCAGCAGCTCCGCCGGGACTAGCGGGAACCACTACGAGCAGTACTTC	CASSSAGTSGNHYEQYF
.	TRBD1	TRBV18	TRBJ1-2	TGTGCCAGCTCGCCGGGACAGGGGGACGGCTACACCTTC	CASSPGQGDGYTF
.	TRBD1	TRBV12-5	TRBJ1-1	TGTGCTAGTGGTTTTTTCCTAGGGGGCGCGAACACTGAAGCTTTCTTT	CASGFFLGGANTEAFF
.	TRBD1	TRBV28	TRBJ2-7	TGTGCCAGCAGAAGACAGGGGGCGAGCTCCTACGAGCAGTACTTC	CASRRQGASSYEQYF
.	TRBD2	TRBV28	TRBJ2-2	TGTGCCAGCAGACTAGAAGGGACTAGCGGATCCTTTTTGGCCGGGGAGCTGTTTTTT	CASRLEGTSGSFLAGELFF
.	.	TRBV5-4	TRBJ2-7	TGTGCCAGCAGCTTGGGACTGGACCATCCACAGTACTTC	CASSLGLDHPQYF
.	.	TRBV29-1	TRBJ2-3	TGCAGCGTTGAAGACGGGATGGGCACAGATACGCAGTATTTT	CSVEDGMGTDTQYF
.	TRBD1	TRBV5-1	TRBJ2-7	TGCGCCAGTTGGACAGGGGGATCCGTCTACGAGCAGTACTTC	CASWTGGSVYEQYF
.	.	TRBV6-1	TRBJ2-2	TGTGCCAGCAACCGAGGCAACACCGGGGAGCTGTTTTTT	CASNRGNTGELFF
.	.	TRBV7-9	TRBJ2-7	TGTGCCAGCAGCTCAGGACCTGGGACACCCCTGAGGAACGAGCAGTACTTC	CASSSGPGTPLRNEQYF
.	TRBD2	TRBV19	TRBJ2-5	TGTGCCAGTAGGCGCAAACTAGCGGAGCGACAAGAGACCCAGTACTTC	CASRRKLAERQETQYF
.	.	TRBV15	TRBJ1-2	TGTGCCACCAAGGGTGACGATGGCTACACCTTC	CATKGDDGYTF